The clone carrying this T cell receptor beta chain has a count of ten or more. The data derive from a study of T cells in Graves' hyperthyroidism and ophthalmopathy. V was cut by 6 bases and J by 6 bases, with 16 bases left in between. CDR3 length: 15 amino acids. Germline V gives CDR1 KGHDR, CDR2 SFDVKD. The CDR3 regions of TCR beta were amplified from RNA transcripts. First-round RT-PCR of the TCR CDR3 relied on the HTBI primer set. TCRdb reprocessed the multiplex PCR reads via MiXCR and lists one record per CDR3 protein. The table includes 380,000 or so distinct CDR3 sequences, 15% to 20% detected once.

The chain links TRBV24-1 to TRBJ2-2; possibly TRBD1 for D (7 bases). The sample taken for sequencing was blood. This TCR was recovered from a woman between 18 and 30 years old with Graves' hyperthyroidism. In DNA form, the CDR3 reads TGTGCCACCAGTAGTGACAGGGACTCGGCCGGGGAGCTGTTTTTT. Amino acids: CATSSDRDSAGELFF.